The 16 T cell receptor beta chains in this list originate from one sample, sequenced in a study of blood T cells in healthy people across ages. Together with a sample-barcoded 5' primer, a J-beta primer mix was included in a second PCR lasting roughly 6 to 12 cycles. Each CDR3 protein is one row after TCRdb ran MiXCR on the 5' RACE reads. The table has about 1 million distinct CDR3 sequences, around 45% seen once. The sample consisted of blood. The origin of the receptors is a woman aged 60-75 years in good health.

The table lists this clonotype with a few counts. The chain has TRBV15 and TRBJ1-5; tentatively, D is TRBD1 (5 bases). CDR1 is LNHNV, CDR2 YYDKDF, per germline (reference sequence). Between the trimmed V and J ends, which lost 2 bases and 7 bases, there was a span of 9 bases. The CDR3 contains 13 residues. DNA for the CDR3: TGTGCCACCAGCAGAACCAGGGTCCAGCCCCAGCATTTT. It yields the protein CATSRTRVQPQHF.

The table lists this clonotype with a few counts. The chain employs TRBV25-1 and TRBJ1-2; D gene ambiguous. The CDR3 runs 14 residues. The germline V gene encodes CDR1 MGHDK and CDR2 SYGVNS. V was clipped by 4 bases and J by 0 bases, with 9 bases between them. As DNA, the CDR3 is TGTGCCAGCAGTGTTTCGGGATCTAACTATGGCTACACCTTC. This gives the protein CASSVSGSNYGYTF.

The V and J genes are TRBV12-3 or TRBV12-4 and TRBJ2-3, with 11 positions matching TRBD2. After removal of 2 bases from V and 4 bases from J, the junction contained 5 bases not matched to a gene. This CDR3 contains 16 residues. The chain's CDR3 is CASSLTGSGRADTQYF. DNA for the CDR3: TGTGCCAGCAGTTTAACGGGTAGCGGGAGGGCAGATACGCAGTATTTT.

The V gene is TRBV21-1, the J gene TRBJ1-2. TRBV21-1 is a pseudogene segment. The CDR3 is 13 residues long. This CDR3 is CASSREGTAFYTF. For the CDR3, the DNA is TGTGCCAGCAGCAGAGAAGGGACGGCTTTCTACACCTTC.

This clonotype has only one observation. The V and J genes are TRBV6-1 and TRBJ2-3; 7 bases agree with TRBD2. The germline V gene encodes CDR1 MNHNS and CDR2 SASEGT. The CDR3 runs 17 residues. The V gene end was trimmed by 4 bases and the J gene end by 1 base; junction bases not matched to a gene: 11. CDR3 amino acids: CASSGGGGERRTDTQYF. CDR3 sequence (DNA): TGTGCCAGCAGTGGGGGTGGGGGGGAGAGACGCACAGATACGCAGTATTTT.

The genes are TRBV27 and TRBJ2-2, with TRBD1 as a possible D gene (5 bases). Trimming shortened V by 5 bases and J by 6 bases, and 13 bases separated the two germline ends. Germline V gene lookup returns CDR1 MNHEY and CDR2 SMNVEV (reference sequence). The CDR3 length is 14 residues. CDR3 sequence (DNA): TGTGCCAGCAGTCTGGACATTTCGCCCGGGGAGCTGTTTTTT. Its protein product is CASSLDISPGELFF.

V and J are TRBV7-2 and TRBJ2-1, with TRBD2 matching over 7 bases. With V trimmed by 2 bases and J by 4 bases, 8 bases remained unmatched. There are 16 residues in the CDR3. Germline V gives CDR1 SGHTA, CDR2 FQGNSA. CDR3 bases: TGTGCCAGCAGCTTACTGGGCGGGAGCCTTTACAATGAGCAGTTCTTC. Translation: CASSLLGGSLYNEQFF.

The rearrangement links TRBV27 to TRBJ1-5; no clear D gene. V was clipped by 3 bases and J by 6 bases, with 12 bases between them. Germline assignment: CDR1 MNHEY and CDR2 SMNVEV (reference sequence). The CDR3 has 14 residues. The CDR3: CASSFRGDGQPQHF. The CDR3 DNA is TGTGCCAGCAGTTTTCGAGGAGATGGTCAGCCCCAGCATTTT.

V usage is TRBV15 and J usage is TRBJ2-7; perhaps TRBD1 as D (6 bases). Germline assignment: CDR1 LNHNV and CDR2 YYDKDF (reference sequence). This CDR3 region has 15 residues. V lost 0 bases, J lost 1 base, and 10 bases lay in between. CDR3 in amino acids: CATSRDGTSSYEQYF. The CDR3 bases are TGTGCCACCAGCAGAGATGGGACAAGTTCCTACGAGCAGTACTTC.

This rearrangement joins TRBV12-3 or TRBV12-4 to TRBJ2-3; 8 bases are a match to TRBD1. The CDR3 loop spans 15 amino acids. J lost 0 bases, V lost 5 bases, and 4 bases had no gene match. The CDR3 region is CASSPRDRSTDTQYF. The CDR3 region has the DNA TGTGCCAGCAGTCCGCGGGACAGGAGCACAGATACGCAGTATTTT.

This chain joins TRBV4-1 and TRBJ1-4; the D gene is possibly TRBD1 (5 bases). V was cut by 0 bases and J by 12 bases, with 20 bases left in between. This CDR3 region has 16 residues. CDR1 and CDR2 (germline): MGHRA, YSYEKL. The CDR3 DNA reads TGCGCCAGCAGCCAAGAAAGTTCCGAGCTTTTGGGGGAACTGTTTTTT. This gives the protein CASSQESSELLGELFF.

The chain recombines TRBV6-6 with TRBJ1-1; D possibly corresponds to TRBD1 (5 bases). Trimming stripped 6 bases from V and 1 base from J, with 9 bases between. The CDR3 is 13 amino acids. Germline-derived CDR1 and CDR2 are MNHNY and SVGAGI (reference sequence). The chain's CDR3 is CASRQDTNTEAFF. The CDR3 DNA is TGTGCCAGCAGACAGGACACGAACACTGAAGCTTTCTTT.

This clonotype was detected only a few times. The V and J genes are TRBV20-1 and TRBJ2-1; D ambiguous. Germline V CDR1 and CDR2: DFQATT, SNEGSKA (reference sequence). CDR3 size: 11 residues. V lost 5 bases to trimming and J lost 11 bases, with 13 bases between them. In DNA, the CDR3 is TGCAGTGCTGACGAAAGGCAACAGCAGTTCTTC. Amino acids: CSADERQQQFF.

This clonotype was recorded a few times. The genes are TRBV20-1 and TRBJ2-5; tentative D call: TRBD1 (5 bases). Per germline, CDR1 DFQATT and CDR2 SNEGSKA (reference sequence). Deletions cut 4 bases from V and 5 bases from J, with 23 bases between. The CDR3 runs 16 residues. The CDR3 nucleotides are TGCAGTGCTACTTGGTCCAAAGTCAGGGTTGGTGAGACCCAGTACTTC. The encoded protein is CSATWSKVRVGETQYF.

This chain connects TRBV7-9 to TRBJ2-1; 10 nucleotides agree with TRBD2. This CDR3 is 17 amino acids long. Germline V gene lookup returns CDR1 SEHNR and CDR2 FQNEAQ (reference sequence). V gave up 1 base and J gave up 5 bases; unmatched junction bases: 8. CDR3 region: CASSLERAGGHDNEQFF. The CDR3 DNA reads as TGTGCCAGCAGCTTAGAGAGAGCGGGAGGGCACGACAATGAGCAGTTCTTC.

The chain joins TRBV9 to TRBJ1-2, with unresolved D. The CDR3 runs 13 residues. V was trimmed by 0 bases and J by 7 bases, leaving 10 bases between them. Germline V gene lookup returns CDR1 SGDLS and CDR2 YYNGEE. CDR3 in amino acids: CASSVATRRGYTF. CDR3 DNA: TGTGCCAGCAGCGTAGCTACCCGTCGTGGCTACACCTTC.